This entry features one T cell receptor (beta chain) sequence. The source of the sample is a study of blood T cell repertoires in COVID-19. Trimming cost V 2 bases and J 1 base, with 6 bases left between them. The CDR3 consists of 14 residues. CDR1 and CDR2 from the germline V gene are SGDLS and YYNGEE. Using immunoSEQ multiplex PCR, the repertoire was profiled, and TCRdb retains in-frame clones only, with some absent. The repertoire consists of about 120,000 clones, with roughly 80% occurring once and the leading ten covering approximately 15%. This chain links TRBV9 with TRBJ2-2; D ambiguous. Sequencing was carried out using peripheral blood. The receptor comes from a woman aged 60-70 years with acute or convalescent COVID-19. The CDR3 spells CASSVAMNTGELFF. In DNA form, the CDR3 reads TGTGCCAGCAGCGTTGCGATGAACACCGGGGAGCTGTTTTTT.